These T cell receptor beta chains were read from a single sample in a study of blood T cell repertoires in COVID-19. Method: immunoSEQ multiplex PCR; TCRdb's copy keeps in-frame clones and lacks some. The table lists 200,000 to 250,000 clones, 80% to 90% of them singletons, with about 9.4% in the top ten. Material for sequencing was peripheral blood. All receptors come from a woman older than 75 with acute or convalescent COVID-19. Each CDR3 is given with its conserved first and last residue. The D gene is left open where the match is weak. Size values are once, few and many counts, or a class for expanded clones, and some rows have none.

>TRBJ1-1|NA|NA|TRBV5-1
TGCGCCAGCAGCTTGGCAGGGGATTTTGGCACTGAAGCTTTCTTT
CASSLAGDFGTEAFF
>TRBJ2-1|TRBD2|NA|TRBV6-5
TGTGCCAGCAGTTATACTAGCGGGGGGGCCTACAATGAGCAGTTCTTC
CASSYTSGGAYNEQFF
>TRBJ2-1|NA|few|TRBV9
TGTGCCAGCAGCCCCCAGGGGAATGAGCAGTTCTTC
CASSPQGNEQFF
>TRBJ2-7|NA|NA|TRBV21-1
TGTGCCAGCAATTCCCTCCGGGGGGACTCCTACGAGCAGTACTTC
CASNSLRGDSYEQYF
>TRBJ2-1|NA|once|TRBV5-1
TGCGCCAGCAGCCTCGCCGGCCTAGTCACCTACAATGAGCAGTTCTTC
CASSLAGLVTYNEQFF
>TRBJ1-1|NA|NA|TRBV2
TGTGCCAGCAGTGAACGGCGGCTTAGTGCTGAAGCTTTCTTT
CASSERRLSAEAFF
>TRBJ2-7|TRBD2|NA|TRBV6-6
TGTGCCAGCAGCATAGCGGGGGTAACCGAGCAGTACTTC
CASSIAGVTEQYF
>TRBJ2-7|TRBD2|NA|TRBV7-9
TGTGCCAGCAGCTTTGGGACTAGCGGGATTAGGTACGAGCAGTACTTC
CASSFGTSGIRYEQYF
>TRBJ1-5|NA|NA|TRBV19
TGTGCCAGTAGTATCCGAATAGATCAGCCCCAGCATTTT
CASSIRIDQPQHF
>TRBJ2-2|NA|NA|TRBV7-9
TGTGCCAGCAGCCCCTCTAACACCGGGGAGCTGTTTTTT
CASSPSNTGELFF
>TRBJ1-1|NA|NA|TRBV7-2
TGTGCCAGCAGCTTAGGGAGGGGCCGGAGCACTGAAGCTTTCTTT
CASSLGRGRSTEAFF
>TRBJ1-6|NA|NA|TRBV30
TGTGCCTGGAGATACTGGGAGCAGGATTCACCCCTCCACTTT
CAWRYWEQDSPLHF
>TRBJ2-7|TRBD2|NA|TRBV18
TGTGCCAGCTCACCGGGAGCGGGGAGCGTGTCCGAGCAGTACTTC
CASSPGAGSVSEQYF
>TRBJ1-2|NA|few|TRBV10-2
TGCGCCAGCACTTGGCAGGGGCTCGGTGGCTACACCTTC
CASTWQGLGGYTF
>TRBJ2-5|NA|NA|TRBV6-2/TRBV6-3
TGTGCCAGCAGTTACGCCATGTGGGGCTGGGAGACCCAGTACTTC
CASSYAMWGWETQYF
>TRBJ1-1|TRBD1|few|TRBV28
TGTGCCAGCAGCCCTAGGGGGCTTGGTGAAGCTTTCTTT
CASSPRGLGEAFF
>TRBJ1-4|NA|NA|TRBV6-2/TRBV6-3
TGTGCCAGCAGTTCCCCGGGACACGGGATTAATGAAAAACTGTTTTTT
CASSSPGHGINEKLFF
>TRBJ2-2|TRBD2|NA|TRBV5-1
TGCGCCAGCAGCTACCTAGCGGGAGGGACCGGGGAGCTGTTTTTT
CASSYLAGGTGELFF
>TRBJ2-5|NA|few|TRBV28
NA
CASSLGFGPGDKETQYF
>TRBJ2-3|TRBD2|NA|TRBV6-2/TRBV6-3
TGTGCCAGCAGTTACTCGGGGCGGGAGGCCTACCAGGATACGCAGTATTTT
CASSYSGREAYQDTQYF
>TRBJ2-5|NA|NA|TRBV27
TGTGCCAGCAGTTTATCTATACAGGGACAAGCGGGAACAAGGGGGGAGACCCAGTACTTC
CASSLSIQGQAGTRGETQYF
>TRBJ2-7|TRBD1|few|TRBV18
TGTGCCAGCTCACTCCGGGACAGGGAGCTCCTCGAGCAGTACTTC
CASSLRDRELLEQYF